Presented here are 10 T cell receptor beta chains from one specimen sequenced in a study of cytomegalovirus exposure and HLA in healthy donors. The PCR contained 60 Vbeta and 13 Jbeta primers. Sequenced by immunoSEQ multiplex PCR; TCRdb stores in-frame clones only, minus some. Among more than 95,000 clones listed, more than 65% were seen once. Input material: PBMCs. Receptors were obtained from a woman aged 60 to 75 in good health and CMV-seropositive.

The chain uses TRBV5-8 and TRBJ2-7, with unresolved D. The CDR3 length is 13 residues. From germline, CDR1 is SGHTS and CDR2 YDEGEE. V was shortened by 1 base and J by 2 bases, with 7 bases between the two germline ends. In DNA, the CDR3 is TGTGCCAGCAGCTTGAGCCTAGCCTACGAGCAGTACTTC. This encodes CASSLSLAYEQYF.

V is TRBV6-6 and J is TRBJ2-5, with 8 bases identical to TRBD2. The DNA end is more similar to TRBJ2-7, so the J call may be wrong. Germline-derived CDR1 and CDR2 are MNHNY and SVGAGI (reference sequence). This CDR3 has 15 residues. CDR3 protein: CASSYTAGGAYEQYF. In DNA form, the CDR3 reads TGTGCCAGCAGTTACACGGCGGGGGGTGCCTACGAGCAGTACTTC.

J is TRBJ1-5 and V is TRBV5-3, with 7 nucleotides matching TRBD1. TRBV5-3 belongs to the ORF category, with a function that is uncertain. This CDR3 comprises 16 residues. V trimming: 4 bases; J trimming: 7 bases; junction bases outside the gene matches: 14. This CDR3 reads CARSKPRGPRVQPQHF. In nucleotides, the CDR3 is TGTGCCAGAAGCAAGCCAAGGGGGCCTCGAGTACAGCCCCAGCATTTT.

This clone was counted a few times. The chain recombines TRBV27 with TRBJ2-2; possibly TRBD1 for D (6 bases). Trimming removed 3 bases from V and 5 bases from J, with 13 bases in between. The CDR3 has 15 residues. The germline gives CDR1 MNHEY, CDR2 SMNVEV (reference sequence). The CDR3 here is CASSLGAGRTGELFF. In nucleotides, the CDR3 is TGTGCCAGCAGTTTGGGGGCAGGCAGAACCGGGGAGCTGTTTTTT.

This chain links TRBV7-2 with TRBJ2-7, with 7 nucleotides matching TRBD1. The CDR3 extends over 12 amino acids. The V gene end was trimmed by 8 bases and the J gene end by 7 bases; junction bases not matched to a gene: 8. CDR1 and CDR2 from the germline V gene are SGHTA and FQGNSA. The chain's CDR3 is CASGRTGFEQYF. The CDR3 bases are TGTGCCAGCGGTCGGACAGGTTTTGAGCAGTACTTC.

CDR3 DNA sequence: TGTGCCACCAGCAGAGGAAGGGCGCGGGGAGGGGCGCGAGTTGATGGCTACACCTTC. Translated, it gives CATSRGRARGGARVDGYTF. The chain combines TRBV15 with TRBJ1-2; tentative D call: TRBD1 (5 bases). Trimming shortened V by 1 base and J by 6 bases, and 27 bases separated the two germline ends. The CDR3 loop spans 19 amino acids. Germline V gene data show CDR1 as LNHNV and CDR2 as YYDKDF (reference sequence).

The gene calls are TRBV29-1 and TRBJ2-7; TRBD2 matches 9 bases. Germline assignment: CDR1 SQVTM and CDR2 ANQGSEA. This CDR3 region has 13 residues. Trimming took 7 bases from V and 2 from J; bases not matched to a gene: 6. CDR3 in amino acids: CSGGGGRAYEQYF. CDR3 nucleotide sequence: TGCAGCGGCGGGGGGGGAAGGGCCTACGAGCAGTACTTC.

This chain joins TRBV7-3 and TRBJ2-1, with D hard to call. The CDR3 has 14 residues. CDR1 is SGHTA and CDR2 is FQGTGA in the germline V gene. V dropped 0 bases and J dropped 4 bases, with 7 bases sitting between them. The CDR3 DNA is TGTGCCAGCAGCTTAACTTCCCTTTACAATGAGCAGTTCTTC. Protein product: CASSLTSLYNEQFF.

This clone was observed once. CDR3 sequence reads: CASSLSRGADYNSPLHF. Here the CDR3 DNA reads TGTGCCAGCAGTTTATCGCGGGGGGCAGATTATAATTCACCCCTCCACTTT. This chain connects TRBV27 to TRBJ1-6, with a possible D match to TRBD1 (6 bases). V gave up 0 bases and J gave up 4 bases, with 13 bases separating them. This CDR3 comprises 17 residues. The germline V gene has CDR1 MNHEY and CDR2 SMNVEV (reference sequence).

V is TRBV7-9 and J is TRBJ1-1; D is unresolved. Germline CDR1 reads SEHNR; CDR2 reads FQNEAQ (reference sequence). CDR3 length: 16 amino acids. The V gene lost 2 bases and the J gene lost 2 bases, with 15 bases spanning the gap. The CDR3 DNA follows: TGTGCCAGCAGCTTATGGCGAAAGGGAGCCAACACTGAAGCTTTCTTT. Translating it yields CASSLWRKGANTEAFF.